This record concerns one T cell receptor (beta chain) sequence. Its cognate antigen has yet to be identified. No much larger clonotype is one base removed from it; base qualities were not supplied. This sample is part of a study of cytomegalovirus exposure and HLA in healthy donors (dated by TCRdb to between 2016 and 2019). Concerning the study at large: The 666 repertoires of the first cohort and the 95 to 150 validation repertoires were produced on the same platform, according to a later analysis. The aim of the study was to test whether cataloging public T cell receptors could identify signatures of past pathogen exposure. In addition to the first cohort of roughly 670 subjects, a separate validation cohort of some 120 different subjects was used. High-throughput TCR immunosequencing, statistical association of individual TCRs with disease status, and machine learning were combined to predict cytomegalovirus infection status.

The CDR3 numbers 14 residues from cysteine through phenylalanine. Only CDR3 DNA remains: 42 bases, in frame from the first base. CDR1 and CDR2 are drawn from the germline V gene: MNHEY, SVGAGI. V drops 8 bases and J drops 4 bases, leaving 18 bases in between. Library preparation used the immunoSEQ multiplex PCR assay. On the authors' methods: A statistical classification framework was built for diagnosing cytomegalovirus status from the catalog of TCR beta chain sequences. TCRdb holds this immuneACCESS table with in-frame rearrangements only. Some clones are missing; in checked studies, unresolved V genes explain under half, and the rest has no known cause. The DNA was the basis for D and trimming; V, J and clone size are from that table. For this sample the table gives some 120,000 clones, of which approximately 94% were detected only once. Less than 2% of the sample comes from the top ten. The donors belonged to the validation cohort of about 130 subjects, which was separate from the roughly 670-subject first cohort.

Study-wide conclusions, independent of this receptor: Most TCR sequences were seen in very few donors, while some public TCRs were found in many individuals. The validation cohort had no HLA typing available for a later analysis, so co-occurrence within that cohort was assessed over all 130 or so repertoires. In the study, about 150 TCR beta chains were listed as associated with cytomegalovirus. The authors suggested that the approach could potentially be extended to other disease states and immunological phenotypes. Three of the identified cytomegalovirus-associated TCR beta chains were confirmed in vitro to be specific for cytomegalovirus antigens. The classifier was reported to diagnose cytomegalovirus status with high specificity and sensitivity in both the original cohort and the validation cohort. Of the cluster scores, about 94% were above 0 in a later analysis, which found that TCRs clustered in the first cohort also tended to co-occur in the 95 to 150 validation repertoires.

This clonotype originated in a man between 18 and 35 years old in good health and CMV-seronegative. Sequencing input: PBMCs. The V and J segments used are TRBV6-5 and TRBJ2-7, with TRBD1 as a weak D call on 5 bases. DNA sequence: TGTGCCAGCGCCTCAGGGAACGAAGTTTACGAGCAGTACTTC. This sequence encodes CASASGNEVYEQYF.